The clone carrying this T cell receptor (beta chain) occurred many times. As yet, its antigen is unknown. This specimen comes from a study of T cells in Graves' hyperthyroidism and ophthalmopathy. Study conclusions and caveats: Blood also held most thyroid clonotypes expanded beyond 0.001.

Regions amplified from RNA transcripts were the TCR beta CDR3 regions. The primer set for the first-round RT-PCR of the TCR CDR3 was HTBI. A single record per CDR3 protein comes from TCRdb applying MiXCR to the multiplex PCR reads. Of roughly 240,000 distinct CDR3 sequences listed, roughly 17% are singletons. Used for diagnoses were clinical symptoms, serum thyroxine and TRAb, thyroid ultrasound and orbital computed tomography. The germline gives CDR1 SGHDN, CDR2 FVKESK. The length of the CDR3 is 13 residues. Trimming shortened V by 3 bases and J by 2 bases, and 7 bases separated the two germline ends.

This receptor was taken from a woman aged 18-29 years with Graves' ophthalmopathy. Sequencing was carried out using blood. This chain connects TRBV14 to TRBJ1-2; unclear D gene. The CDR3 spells CASSQEINYGYTF. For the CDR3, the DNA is TGTGCCAGCAGCCAGGAGATCAACTATGGCTACACCTTC.